This record looks at one T cell receptor beta chain sequence and its context. This CDR3 region has 16 residues. CDR1 and CDR2 (germline): LNHNV, YYDKDF (reference sequence). V lost 4 bases and J lost 3, with 16 bases in between. The data derive from a study of T cell changes during pregnancy in multiple sclerosis. Profiled with immunoSEQ multiplex PCR; TCRdb holds only in-frame clones, not every one. The table shows 55,000 to 85,000 clones, with roughly 92% occurring only once. The chain links TRBV15 to TRBJ2-1, with TRBD2 as a possible D gene (5 bases). This TCR derives from a female donor with multiple sclerosis, enrolled in a pregnancy study. The sample in question was peripheral blood, obtained in the second trimester of pregnancy. This CDR3 is CATSKITEGDYNEQFF. The CDR3, as DNA: TGTGCCACCAGCAAGATCACAGAGGGAGACTACAATGAGCAGTTCTTC.